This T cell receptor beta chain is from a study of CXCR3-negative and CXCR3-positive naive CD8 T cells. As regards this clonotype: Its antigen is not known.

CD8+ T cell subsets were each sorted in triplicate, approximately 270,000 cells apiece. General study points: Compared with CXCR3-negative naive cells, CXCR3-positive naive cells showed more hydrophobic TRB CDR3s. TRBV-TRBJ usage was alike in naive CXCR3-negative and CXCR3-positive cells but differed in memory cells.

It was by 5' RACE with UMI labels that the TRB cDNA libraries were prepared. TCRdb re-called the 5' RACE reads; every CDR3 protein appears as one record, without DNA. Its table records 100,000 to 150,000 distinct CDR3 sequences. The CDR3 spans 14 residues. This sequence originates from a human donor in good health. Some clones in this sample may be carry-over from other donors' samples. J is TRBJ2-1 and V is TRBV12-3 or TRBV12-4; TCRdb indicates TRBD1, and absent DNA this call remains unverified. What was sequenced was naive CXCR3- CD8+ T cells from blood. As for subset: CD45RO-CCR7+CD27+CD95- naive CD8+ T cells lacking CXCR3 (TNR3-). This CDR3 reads CASSFGTTYNEQFF.